The entry that follows covers one T cell receptor beta chain sequence. At one end, the junction sequence differs from germline, possibly due to a read error. Next came a second PCR, run for about 7 to 12 cycles, which used a sample-barcoded 5' primer along with a J-beta primer mix. TCRdb itself ran the 5' RACE reads through MiXCR, one entry per CDR3 protein. The table has 1.5 million to 2 million distinct CDR3 sequences, 49% seen once; the top ten hold over 2%. CDR3 length: 16 amino acids. Germline CDR1 reads LNHNV; CDR2 reads YYDKDF (reference sequence). This sample is drawn from a study of blood T cells in healthy people across ages.

This sequence was found in a woman aged 40-49 years in good health. Sequencing was done on a sample of blood. This chain connects TRBV15 to TRBJ2-3; a possible D gene is TRBD1 (7 bases). CDR3 amino acids: CVTSRGARSATDTQYF. In DNA, the CDR3 is TGTGTCACCAGCAGGGGGGCAAGGTCAGCCACAGATACGCAGTATTTT.